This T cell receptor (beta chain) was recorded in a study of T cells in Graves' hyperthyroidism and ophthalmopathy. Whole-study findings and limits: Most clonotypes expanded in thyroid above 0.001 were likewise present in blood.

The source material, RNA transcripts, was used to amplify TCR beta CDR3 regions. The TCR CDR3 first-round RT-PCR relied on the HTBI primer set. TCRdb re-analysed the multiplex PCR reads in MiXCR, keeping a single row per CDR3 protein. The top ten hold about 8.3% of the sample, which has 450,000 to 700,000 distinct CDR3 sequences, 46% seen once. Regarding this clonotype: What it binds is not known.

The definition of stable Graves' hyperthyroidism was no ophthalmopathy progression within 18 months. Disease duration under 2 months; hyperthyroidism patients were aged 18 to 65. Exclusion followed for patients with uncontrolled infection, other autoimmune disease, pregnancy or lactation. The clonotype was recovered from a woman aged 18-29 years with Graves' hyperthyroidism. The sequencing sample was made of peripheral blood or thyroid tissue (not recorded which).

Here the CDR3 DNA reads TGTGCCATCAGTGAGTCGTCTAGCGGGAGTTTTCAAGAGACCCAGTACTTC. Amino acids: CAISESSSGSFQETQYF. The chain carries TRBV10-3 and TRBJ2-5, with TRBD2 identical over 10 bases. This CDR3 comprises 17 residues. V was clipped by 0 bases and J by 2 bases; unmatched bases: 6. Germline lookup yields CDR1 ENHRY and CDR2 SYGVKD.